This TCR beta chain stems from a study of OX40 agonist ivuxolimab in advanced cancers. This clone came up a few times. Sequenced by immunoSEQ multiplex PCR; TCRdb stores in-frame clones only, minus some. The sample contains roughly 40,000 clones, around 88% of which appear only once. The CDR3 runs to 16 residues. Trimming took 1 base from V and 6 from J, leaving 18 bases between them. The germline V gene encodes CDR1 SEHNR and CDR2 FQNEAQ (reference sequence). This rearrangement joins TRBV7-9 to TRBJ1-2, with D hard to call. This clonotype was sampled from an adult with an advanced solid tumor such as melanoma, head and neck, liver or kidney cancer. The sequencing here drew on CD4+ or CD8+ T cells sorted from blood, taken in a trial of the OX40 agonist ivuxolimab. CDR3 region: CASSLGGTVIPDGYTF. The CDR3 nucleotides read TGTGCCAGCAGCTTAGGGGGTACGGTGATCCCGGATGGCTACACCTTC.